The TCR beta chain described here comes from a study of early T cells in non-severe SARS-CoV-2 infection. Study-wide context: The chains were unpaired, and the sequenced material was bulk RNA from unsorted whole blood.

TCRdb processed the 5' RACE reads anew with MiXCR; each CDR3 protein has one entry. The table has 30,000 to 40,000 distinct CDR3 sequences, about 8.2% seen once. The germline V gene has CDR1 SGHRS and CDR2 YFSETQ. Trimming cost V 1 base and J 0 bases, with 4 bases left between them. The CDR3 totals 13 residues. This clonotype appeared many times. The TCR originated in an adult who was a healthcare worker with PCR-confirmed SARS-CoV-2 infection or an uninfected control (not recorded which). Sequencing was done on a sample of whole blood. V is TRBV5-1 and J is TRBJ1-1; D gene ambiguous. This CDR3 is CASSLTLNTEAFF. The CDR3 DNA follows: TGCGCCAGCAGCTTGACACTGAACACTGAAGCTTTCTTT.